These T cell receptor beta chains were read from a single sample in a study of cytomegalovirus exposure and HLA in healthy donors. Assay used: immunoSEQ multiplex PCR; TCRdb lists only in-frame clones, some missing. Of 120,000 to 150,000 clones listed, 60% to 80% are singletons. The sequenced material came from PBMCs. Source of these receptors: a male donor in good health and CMV-seronegative. Both conserved end residues are part of each CDR3. The order of the fields is V gene, J gene, D gene, clone size, CDR3 DNA, CDR3 protein. A D gene is named only where the DNA matches it firmly. Only part of the rows carry a size: once, few, many, or a class if the clone is expanded.

V: TRBV4-1
J: TRBJ2-7
D: TRBD2
size: .
DNA: TGCGCCAGCAGCCCAATTAGCGGGGGTGACTACGAGCAGTACTTC
CDR3: CASSPISGGDYEQYF

V: TRBV6-6
J: TRBJ1-3
D: TRBD1
size: .
DNA: TGTGCCAGCAGTTACTCGAAACAGGGGGCGGGAAACACCATATATTTT
CDR3: CASSYSKQGAGNTIYF

V: TRBV7-2
J: TRBJ2-1
D: TRBD2
size: .
DNA: TGTGCCAGCAGCGGACTAGCAGTCAATGAGCAGTTCTTC
CDR3: CASSGLAVNEQFF

V: TRBV21-1
J: TRBJ1-5
D: .
size: .
DNA: TGTGCCAGCAGACCCGGGACACCATATAGCAATCAGCCCCAGCATTTT
CDR3: CASRPGTPYSNQPQHF

V: TRBV27
J: TRBJ2-7
D: .
size: .
DNA: TGTGCCAGCAGACCCAGGGATATCCCCTACGAGCAGTACTTC
CDR3: CASRPRDIPYEQYF

V: TRBV27
J: TRBJ1-5
D: .
size: once
DNA: TGTGCCAGCAGTTTAGACAGCTTTAATAGCAATCAGCCCCAGCATTTT
CDR3: CASSLDSFNSNQPQHF

V: TRBV18
J: TRBJ2-3
D: TRBD2
size: once
DNA: TGTGCCAGCTCACCATCTGCACTAGCGGGAGTGGCAGATACGCAGTATTTT
CDR3: CASSPSALAGVADTQYF

V: TRBV19
J: TRBJ2-3
D: .
size: .
DNA: TGTGCCAGTAGTACCCCTTACCCAGGGAGGACAGATACGCAGTATTTT
CDR3: CASSTPYPGRTDTQYF

V: TRBV5-4
J: TRBJ1-2
D: TRBD1
size: few
DNA: TGTGCCAGCAGCGACCGGGACAGGGGTTTCTATGGCTACACCTTC
CDR3: CASSDRDRGFYGYTF

V: TRBV6-6
J: TRBJ2-3
D: TRBD2
size: once
DNA: TGTGCCAGCAGCCCTCAAGCCGGACTAGTAGATCATACGCAGTATTTT
CDR3: CASSPQAGLVDHTQYF

V: TRBV5-1
J: TRBJ1-4
D: .
size: few
DNA: TGCGCCAGCAGCCGGAGTCAATCTAATGAAAAACTGTTTTTT
CDR3: CASSRSQSNEKLFF

V: TRBV27
J: TRBJ1-2
D: .
size: .
DNA: TGTGCCAGCAGTCCGGTGAGGGTGTCCGGTACACTATATGGCTACACCTTC
CDR3: CASSPVRVSGTLYGYTF

V: TRBV15
J: TRBJ1-2
D: TRBD1
size: once
DNA: TGTGCCACCAGCAGAGCCCTCGGGACAGGCATATATGGCTACACCTTC
CDR3: CATSRALGTGIYGYTF

V: TRBV9
J: TRBJ2-2
D: .
size: .
DNA: TGTGCCAGCAGCTCCCTAAGGGGTCCCGGGGAGCTGTTTTTT
CDR3: CASSSLRGPGELFF

V: TRBV19
J: TRBJ2-7
D: .
size: .
DNA: TGTGCCAGTAGTGACAGTTACGAGCAGTACTTC
CDR3: CASSDSYEQYF

V: TRBV30
J: TRBJ1-2
D: TRBD1
size: few
DNA: TGTGCCTGGAGGGGATCGGGGGGACAGGGGACGGATGGCTACACCTTC
CDR3: CAWRGSGGQGTDGYTF

V: TRBV30
J: TRBJ1-6
D: TRBD1
size: once
DNA: TGTGCCTGGAGTGTATGGGCAGGGGGCAGTAATTCACCCCTCCACTTT
CDR3: CAWSVWAGGSNSPLHF

V: TRBV4-1
J: TRBJ2-4
D: .
size: .
DNA: TGCGCCAGCAGCCCGCTGAGAGTAGCCAAAAACATTCAGTACTTC
CDR3: CASSPLRVAKNIQYF

V: TRBV5-1
J: TRBJ2-7
D: TRBD2
size: .
DNA: TGCGCCAGCAGCTTGGGCACCACCCAGAGGCTAGCGGGAGCCTACGAGCAGTACTTC
CDR3: CASSLGTTQRLAGAYEQYF

V: TRBV5-4
J: TRBJ1-2
D: TRBD1
size: .
DNA: TGTGCCAGCAGGTTCGGGACAGGGGTCTATGGCTACACCTTC
CDR3: CASRFGTGVYGYTF

V: TRBV7-2
J: TRBJ1-3
D: .
size: .
DNA: TGTGCCAGCAGCTTCGGAGGATTGGGAAACACCATATATTTT
CDR3: CASSFGGLGNTIYF

V: TRBV29-1
J: TRBJ2-7
D: .
size: .
DNA: TGCAGCGTTGAAATCGGGGGTTCCTACGAGCAGTACTTC
CDR3: CSVEIGGSYEQYF

V: TRBV6-1
J: TRBJ2-1
D: .
size: .
DNA: TGTGCCAGCAGTGACCAGCGGTATAGCTCCTACAATGAGCAGTTCTTC
CDR3: CASSDQRYSSYNEQFF

V: TRBV6-6
J: TRBJ2-7
D: .
size: .
DNA: TGTGCCAGCAGTTCCAGGGGTGAGCGGAGCTACGAGCAGTACTTC
CDR3: CASSSRGERSYEQYF

V: TRBV9
J: TRBJ2-5
D: TRBD2
size: .
DNA: TGTGCCAGCAGCGTAGCGGGGGGGCCTGGAGAGACCCAGTACTTC
CDR3: CASSVAGGPGETQYF

V: TRBV9
J: TRBJ1-2
D: .
size: .
DNA: TGTGCCAGCAGCGCCTATGATGGCTACACCTTC
CDR3: CASSAYDGYTF

V: TRBV11-3
J: TRBJ1-1
D: .
size: .
DNA: TGTGCCAGCAAAGGGGAGGGGAAGAACACTGAAGCTTTCTTT
CDR3: CASKGEGKNTEAFF

V: TRBV29-1
J: TRBJ1-5
D: .
size: .
DNA: TGCAGCGTTGAAGATCAAGGGGGCAATCAGCCCCAGCATTTT
CDR3: CSVEDQGGNQPQHF

V: TRBV5-6
J: TRBJ2-1
D: TRBD1
size: .
DNA: TGTGCCAGCAGCTTAGCAGGGGGCGAGTTCTTC
CDR3: CASSLAGGEFF

V: TRBV19
J: TRBJ1-5
D: TRBD1
size: .
DNA: TGTGCCAGTACTACACCCGGGACAGGGAATCAGCCCCAGCATTTT
CDR3: CASTTPGTGNQPQHF

V: TRBV5-1
J: TRBJ2-7
D: .
size: once
DNA: TGCGCCAGCAGCTTGGGTACAGCCAACGAGCAGTACTTC
CDR3: CASSLGTANEQYF

V: TRBV6-5
J: TRBJ1-6
D: .
size: few
DNA: TGTGCCAGCAGTCGCCGGTTGGGGGGGTCCCCCCTCCACTTT
CDR3: CASSRRLGGSPLHF

V: TRBV28
J: TRBJ1-1
D: .
size: .
DNA: TGTGCCAGCAGTGCGGTGACAGGGAACACTGAAGCTTTCTTT
CDR3: CASSAVTGNTEAFF

V: TRBV6-6
J: TRBJ2-7
D: .
size: .
DNA: TGTGCCAGCAGTTACTCACACATCTACGAGCAGTACTTC
CDR3: CASSYSHIYEQYF

V: TRBV7-2
J: TRBJ1-2
D: .
size: .
DNA: TGTGCCAGCAGGGACGCGGGACTCTATGGCTACACCTTC
CDR3: CASRDAGLYGYTF